One and the same sample provided the 26 T cell receptor beta chains below, sequenced in a study of graft-versus-host responses after intestinal transplantation. The table came from immunoSEQ multiplex PCR; TCRdb's copy has only in-frame clones and leaves some out. Of over 20,000 clones in the sample, roughly 42% were seen once. The sample in question was alloreactive CD4+ T cells from a mixed lymphocyte reaction culture, obtained before intestinal transplant. Subset described: CFSE-low proliferating T cells sorted from approximately 6-day pre-transplant mixed lymphocyte reaction (GvH or HvG direction). The receptors shown here come from a human patient who received an intestinal transplant.

This clone turned up a few times. This chain links TRBV6-5 with TRBJ2-1; 12 nucleotides match TRBD2. V shed 6 bases and J 2 bases; nucleotides not matched to a gene: 2. The CDR3 totals 15 residues. The V gene's germline CDR1 is MNHEY and CDR2 SVGAGI. CDR3 region: CASSRTSGAYNEQFF. In DNA form, the CDR3 reads TGTGCCAGCAGCAGGACTAGCGGGGCCTACAATGAGCAGTTCTTC.

The V gene is TRBV7-6, the J gene TRBJ1-4; the D gene is possibly TRBD1 (5 bases). V gave up 0 bases and J gave up 0 bases, with 8 bases separating them. The CDR3 is 16 residues long. CDR1 and CDR2 from the germline V gene are SGHVS and FNYEAQ. This CDR3 reads CASSLAGHATNEKLFF. CDR3 DNA sequence: TGTGCCAGCAGCTTAGCCGGACACGCAACTAATGAAAAACTGTTTTTT.

The genes are TRBV6-5 and TRBJ2-7; TRBD2 agrees at 9 bases. Trimming took 2 bases from V and 2 from J; bases not matched to a gene: 1. Germline V CDR1 and CDR2: MNHEY, SVGAGI. The CDR3 extends over 14 amino acids. CDR3 sequence: CASSYVAGAYEQYF. The CDR3 DNA is TGTGCCAGCAGTTACGTAGCGGGGGCCTACGAGCAGTACTTC.

The CDR3 loop is CASSLSPPTSGSPYEQYF. In nucleotides, the CDR3 is TGTGCCAGCAGTTTAAGCCCGCCTACTAGCGGGTCCCCCTACGAGCAGTACTTC. The chain couples TRBV27 to TRBJ2-7; 9 bases are shared with TRBD2. This CDR3 spans 18 amino acids. Germline CDR1 and CDR2: MNHEY and SMNVEV (reference sequence). V trimming: 2 bases; J trimming: 2 bases; junction bases outside the gene matches: 13.

The V and J genes are TRBV5-4 and TRBJ2-7, with TRBD1 matching 10 bases. Unmatched junction bases numbered 8, after V lost 5 bases and J lost 6 bases. Germline CDR1 SGHNT, CDR2 YYREEE (reference sequence). The CDR3 has 14 residues. This chain's CDR3 is CASSRDRGLGEQYF. DNA of the CDR3: TGTGCCAGCAGTCGGGACAGGGGTTTGGGCGAGCAGTACTTC.

CDR3 loop: CASSLGQGAGEKLFF. CDR3 nucleotides: TGTGCCAGCAGTTTGGGACAGGGGGCTGGGGAAAAACTGTTTTTT. The chain employs TRBV6-6 and TRBJ1-4; 12 bases fit TRBD1. In germline, CDR1 is MNHNY, CDR2 SVGAGI (reference sequence). Trimming at V came to 4 bases and at J to 8 bases, leaving 5 bases not matched to a gene. This CDR3 region has 15 residues.

This clone was observed a few times. The V call is TRBV4-1, the J call TRBJ1-2; perhaps TRBD1 as D (6 bases). Germline V gene data show CDR1 as MGHRA and CDR2 as YSYEKL. There are 12 residues in the CDR3. V was trimmed by 4 bases and J by 10 bases, leaving 13 bases between them. CDR3 bases: TGCGCCAGCAGCCCGCGCGGGGGGCACTACACCTTC. Protein: CASSPRGGHYTF.

In this sample, this clone turned up once. CDR3 in DNA: TGTGCCAGCAGTGAATGGGGGACAGGGACCTACGAGCAGTACTTC. It codes for CASSEWGTGTYEQYF. This chain links TRBV6-1 with TRBJ2-7; 9 bases fit TRBD1. Trimming removed 2 bases from V and 2 bases from J; junction bases left unmatched: 4. Germline assignment: CDR1 MNHNS and CDR2 SASEGT. This CDR3 is 15 amino acids long.

CDR3 loop: CAWSGTGRQPQHF. CDR3 bases: TGTGCCTGGAGTGGGACAGGGCGTCAGCCCCAGCATTTT. The rearrangement uses TRBV30 and TRBJ1-5; 8 bases match TRBD1. With V trimmed by 1 base and J by 6 bases, 2 bases remained unmatched. Looked up from germline, CDR1 is GTSNPN and CDR2 is SVGIG (reference sequence). CDR3 length equals 13 residues.

The chain combines TRBV30 with TRBJ1-4; possibly TRBD1 for D (6 bases). The germline V and J ends were trimmed by 5 bases and 7 bases, with 14 bases remaining between them. Germline V gene sequence: CDR1 GTSNPN, CDR2 SVGIG (reference sequence). The CDR3 spans 13 residues. The CDR3 region is CAWVRGEGEKLFF. The CDR3, as DNA: TGTGCCTGGGTCAGGGGAGAAGGTGAAAAACTGTTTTTT.

The rearrangement links TRBV5-6 to TRBJ1-2; D possibly corresponds to TRBD1 (5 bases). This CDR3 region has 14 residues. CDR1 is SGHDT, CDR2 YYEEEE, per germline. The germline V and J ends were trimmed by 2 bases and 4 bases, with 12 bases remaining between them. The CDR3 reads CASSLDRRLYGYTF. CDR3 nucleotide sequence: TGTGCCAGCAGCTTAGACAGAAGACTCTATGGCTACACCTTC.

This clone was seen a single time. The chain joins TRBV28 to TRBJ1-3; 7 bases agree with TRBD1. The CDR3 sequence is 13 residues long. Germline CDR1 reads MDHEN; CDR2 reads SYDVKM. The junction had 6 bases not matched to a gene; V was cut back by 6 bases and J by 7 bases. The CDR3 DNA follows: TGTGCCAGCAGAAAACAGGGGAGTAACACCATATATTTT. Amino acids: CASRKQGSNTIYF.

V gene TRBV6-5 combines with J gene TRBJ2-7; 10 bases match TRBD1. CDR1 is MNHEY and CDR2 is SVGAGI in the germline V gene. Losses at the gene ends were 6 bases for V and 0 bases for J; bases not matched to a gene: 5. The CDR3 has 15 amino acids. CDR3 loop: CASRPTGGSSYEQYF. The CDR3 DNA sequence: TGTGCCAGCAGGCCGACAGGGGGCAGCTCCTACGAGCAGTACTTC.

The genes are TRBV7-9 and TRBJ2-7; D not certain. The CDR3 is made up of 13 amino acids. Germline assignment: CDR1 SEHNR and CDR2 FQNEAQ (reference sequence). V dropped 1 base and J dropped 3 bases, with 7 bases sitting between them. This CDR3 reads CASSLDSYYEQYF. For the CDR3, the DNA is TGTGCCAGCAGCTTAGACAGTTACTACGAGCAGTACTTC.

This clone occurred a few times. The V call is TRBV5-4, the J call TRBJ1-1; maybe TRBD1 (5 bases). Trimming shortened V by 4 bases and J by 8 bases, and 24 bases separated the two germline ends. Germline loops: CDR1 SGHNT, CDR2 YYREEE (reference sequence). The length of the CDR3 is 16 residues. Here the CDR3 reads CASSQRYTGTGGEAFF. The CDR3 nucleotides read TGTGCCAGCAGCCAACGATATACCGGGACCGGGGGAGAAGCTTTCTTT.

The rearrangement links TRBV6-6 to TRBJ1-2, with TRBD1 identical over 8 bases. The germline CDR1 and CDR2 sequences are MNHNY and SVGAGI (reference sequence). Trimming took 6 bases from V and 6 from J; bases not matched to a gene: 15. The CDR3 sequence is 16 residues long. This CDR3 reads CASRLTGTGVLDGYTF. The CDR3 DNA reads TGTGCCAGCAGACTCACCGGGACAGGTGTACTCGATGGCTACACCTTC.

There are a few counts of this clone. V usage is TRBV21-1 and J usage is TRBJ2-7; no DNA check was done on the table's D call, TRBD1. TRBV21-1 has pseudogene status. The CDR3 consists of 14 residues. CDR3 nucleotides: TGTGCCAGCAGCCCCGGGACAGATTGGTACGAGCAGTACTTC. This translates into CASSPGTDWYEQYF.

The V call is TRBV4-2, the J call TRBJ1-5, with a tentative D call TRBD1 (5 bases). V was clipped by 0 bases and J by 4 bases, with 10 bases between them. Germline-derived CDR1 and CDR2 are LGHNA and YNFKEQ. The CDR3 is 15 residues long. As DNA, the CDR3 is TGTGCCAGCAGCCAAGAGGAACGGGGGAATCAGCCCCAGCATTTT. As protein: CASSQEERGNQPQHF.

The J gene is TRBJ1-5, the V gene TRBV29-1, with TRBD1 identical over 7 bases. Germline trimming cut 4 bases from V and 1 base from J; bases unmatched to any gene: 1. Germline values: CDR1 SQVTM, CDR2 ANQGSEA. This CDR3 spans 13 amino acids. The DNA for the CDR3 is TGCAGCGTTGGGGACAGCAGCAATCAGCCCCAGCATTTT. Protein product: CSVGDSSNQPQHF.

This clone was found a few times. The rearrangement joins TRBV5-1 to TRBJ2-6, with D perhaps TRBD1 (5 bases). Trimming stripped 2 bases from V and 4 bases from J, with 10 bases between. The CDR3 covers 15 residues. Germline CDR1 and CDR2: SGHRS and YFSETQ. Written as DNA, the CDR3 is TGCGCCAGCAGCTTAACAGGCTCAGGGGCCAACGTCCTGACTTTC. This translates into CASSLTGSGANVLTF.

CDR3 sequence (DNA): TGTGCCAGCAGCTTGGGCACAGGGTTCTTACTGGAGACCCAGTACTTC. Amino acid sequence: CASSLGTGFLLETQYF. The chain joins TRBV5-8 to TRBJ2-5; TRBD1 might be the D (6 bases). This CDR3 has 16 amino acids. Trimming took off 0 bases at V and 5 bases at J, with 17 bases between the two ends. The germline V gene has CDR1 SGHTS and CDR2 YDEGEE.

This sequence joins TRBV18 and TRBJ2-7; D call uncertain. The CDR3 length is 14 residues. Trimming cost V 3 bases and J 1 base, with 10 bases left between them. Germline CDR1 reads KGHSH; CDR2 reads LQKENI. The CDR3 region has the DNA TGTGCCAGCTCACCCTCGATGACATCCTACGAGCAGTACTTC. This codes for CASSPSMTSYEQYF.

In its sample, this clone was seen a few times. This sequence joins TRBV25-1 and TRBJ1-2; TRBD1 matches at 8 bases. The CDR3 runs to 10 residues. Germline V gene lookup returns CDR1 MGHDK and CDR2 SYGVNS. V shed 9 bases, J shed 8 bases, and the junction held 2 bases outside the gene matches. The CDR3 nucleotides are TGTGCCAGGGACAGGGCGGGCTACACCTTC. Protein: CARDRAGYTF.

This clone was observed a handful of times. The junction differs from germline at one of its ends, possibly a read error. The V gene is TRBV2, the J gene TRBJ2-2; maybe TRBD1 (6 bases). Per germline, CDR1 SNHLY and CDR2 FYNNEI. CDR3 length equals 12 residues. The CDR3 DNA follows: TGTGCGAGCAAGGGGGAAACCGGGGAGCTGTTTTTT. This translates into CASKGETGELFF.

V is TRBV5-5 and J is TRBJ1-1; possibly TRBD1 for D (6 bases). The CDR3 contains 16 residues. Germline loops: CDR1 SGHKS, CDR2 YYEKEE (reference sequence). The V end was cut by 4 bases, the J end by 1 base, with 17 bases between. CDR3 region: CASSLLPGHRNTEAFF. The CDR3 DNA follows: TGTGCCAGCAGCCTTCTACCGGGACATAGGAACACTGAAGCTTTCTTT.

The chain employs TRBV6-6 and TRBJ1-3, with 8 bases identical to TRBD1. The trim removed 6 bases at V and 4 bases at J, leaving 11 bases unmatched. CDR1 is MNHNY, CDR2 SVGAGI, per germline (reference sequence). The CDR3 runs to 16 residues. CDR3 DNA sequence: TGTGCCAGCAGCCGCCCGGACAGGGTGCCGGGAAACACCATATATTTT. Translated, it gives CASSRPDRVPGNTIYF.